The 16 T cell receptor beta chains below were found in one sample sequenced in a study of monozygotic twins with inflammatory bowel disease. TCRdb re-analyzed the 5' RACE reads; it lists each CDR3 protein once, without DNA. This repertoire includes more than 300,000 distinct CDR3 sequences. The sequenced sample was blood. The receptors derive from a human donor with ulcerative colitis or Crohn's disease, or a healthy co-twin of an affected twin (not recorded which).

The J gene is TRBJ1-2, the V gene TRBV7-3; as DNA is missing, the TRBD1 call by TCRdb cannot be tested. There are 15 residues in the CDR3. Germline lookup yields CDR1 SGHTA and CDR2 FQGTGA. The CDR3: CASSFSRGIADGYTF.

The J gene is TRBJ2-1, the V gene TRBV4-3. Germline lookup yields CDR1 LGHNA and CDR2 YSLEER. The CDR3 consists of 19 residues. The CDR3 region is CASSQDWRTFPSSYNEQFF.

CDR3 sequence reads: CASSIEVTTGYTF. This chain joins TRBV6-2 or TRBV6-3 and TRBJ1-2. Per germline, CDR1 MNHEY and CDR2 SVGEGT. This CDR3 spans 13 amino acids.

The chain employs TRBV12-3 or TRBV12-4 and TRBJ2-2; there is no DNA to check the TCRdb D call of TRBD1. The CDR3 extends over 15 amino acids. The CDR3 loop is CASSWGRANTGELFF.

The genes are TRBV28 and TRBJ2-7; TCRdb picks TRBD1, but there is no DNA to check that call. CDR1 is MDHEN and CDR2 is SYDVKM in the germline V gene. The CDR3 consists of 13 residues. CDR3: CASTPDRYYEQYF.

The rearrangement joins TRBV18 to TRBJ2-7; lacking DNA, the TRBD1 call made by TCRdb goes unchecked. The germline V gene has CDR1 KGHSH and CDR2 LQKENI. The CDR3 sequence is 15 residues long. The CDR3 spells CASSPTGTGNYEQYF.

The J gene is TRBJ2-5, the V gene TRBV2; TCRdb proposes TRBD2, but this gene call is untestable without DNA. The germline gives CDR1 SNHLY, CDR2 FYNNEI. The CDR3 covers 13 residues. The CDR3 loop is CASIGEGSETQYF.

The rearrangement uses TRBV12-3 or TRBV12-4 and TRBJ2-5; TCRdb selects TRBD2, and the lack of DNA leaves this call unchecked. This CDR3 spans 19 amino acids. The chain's CDR3 is CASSPPPPTSGGYQETQYF.

The V call is TRBV5-4, the J call TRBJ2-7; as DNA is missing, the TRBD1 call by TCRdb cannot be tested. The length of the CDR3 is 14 residues. Germline V gene lookup returns CDR1 SGHNT and CDR2 YYREEE (reference sequence). CDR3 amino acids: CASRSQENPYEQYF.

V gene TRBV15 combines with J gene TRBJ2-1. CDR1 LNHNV and CDR2 YYDKDF come from the germline V gene (reference sequence). The CDR3 has 14 amino acids. The CDR3 loop reads CATSRVLSYNEQFF. The entire variable domain, with the rest obtained from reference TRBV15 and TRBJ2-1, is as follows: DAMVIQNPRYQVTQFGKPVTLSCSQTLNHNVMYWYQQKSSQAPKLLFHYYDKDFNNEADTPDNFQSRRPNTSFCFLDIRSPGLGDTAMYLCATSRVLSYNEQFFGPGTRLTVL.

The chain recombines TRBV7-9 with TRBJ2-7; TCRdb reports TRBD1, a call that lacks DNA to check it against. Germline V gives CDR1 SEHNR, CDR2 FQNEAQ (reference sequence). There are 14 residues in the CDR3. The CDR3 is CASREQGTSYEQYF.

This chain uses TRBV11-2 with TRBJ2-1; TCRdb selects TRBD1, and the lack of DNA leaves this call unchecked. The germline V gene has CDR1 SGHAT and CDR2 FQNNGV. This CDR3 has 15 residues. This chain's CDR3 is CASSLKGQDNNEQFF.

The V call is TRBV30, the J call TRBJ2-2; the D call from TCRdb, TRBD2, cannot be confirmed without DNA. The CDR3 totals 11 residues. CDR1 and CDR2 from the germline V gene are GTSNPN and SVGIG (reference sequence). The CDR3 sequence: CAFSRGRELFF. Based on the CDR3 plus reference TRBV30 and TRBJ2-2, the full variable domain is SQTIHQWPATLVQPVGSPLSLECTVEGTSNPNLYWYRQAAGRGLQLLFYSVGIGQISSEVPQNLSASRPQDRQFILSSKKLLLSDSGFYLCAFSRGRELFFGEGSRLTVL.

The chain joins TRBV13 to TRBJ2-1; TCRdb picks TRBD2, but there is no DNA to check that call. CDR3 length: 17 amino acids. CDR1 and CDR2 from the germline V gene are PRHDT and FYEKMQ (reference sequence). The CDR3 here is CASSARLVVAGYNEQFF. The full variable domain, in which reference TRBV13 and TRBJ2-1 provide the parts outside the CDR3, is AAGVIQSPRHLIKEKRETATLKCYPIPRHDTVYWYQQGPGQDPQFLISFYEKMQSDKGSIPDRFSAQQFSDYHSELNMSSLELGDSALYFCASSARLVVAGYNEQFFGPGTRLTVL.

The chain employs TRBV7-6 and TRBJ2-7; lacking DNA, the TRBD1 call made by TCRdb goes unchecked. This CDR3 comprises 14 residues. The V gene's germline CDR1 is SGHVS and CDR2 FNYEAQ. The CDR3: CASSTRTGYYEQYF. The full variable domain, its missing parts supplied by reference TRBV7-6 and TRBJ2-7, is GAGVSQSPRYKVTKRGQDVALRCDPISGHVSLYWYRQALGQGPEFLTYFNYEAQQDKSGLPNDRFSAERPEGSISTLTIQRTEQRDSAMYRCASSTRTGYYEQYFGPGTRLTVT.

The chain has TRBV5-4 and TRBJ2-2; TCRdb calls TRBD1, which cannot be checked without DNA. The CDR3 covers 15 residues. Germline-derived CDR1 and CDR2 are SGHNT and YYREEE (reference sequence). The CDR3 reads CASSLGTDYTGELFF.